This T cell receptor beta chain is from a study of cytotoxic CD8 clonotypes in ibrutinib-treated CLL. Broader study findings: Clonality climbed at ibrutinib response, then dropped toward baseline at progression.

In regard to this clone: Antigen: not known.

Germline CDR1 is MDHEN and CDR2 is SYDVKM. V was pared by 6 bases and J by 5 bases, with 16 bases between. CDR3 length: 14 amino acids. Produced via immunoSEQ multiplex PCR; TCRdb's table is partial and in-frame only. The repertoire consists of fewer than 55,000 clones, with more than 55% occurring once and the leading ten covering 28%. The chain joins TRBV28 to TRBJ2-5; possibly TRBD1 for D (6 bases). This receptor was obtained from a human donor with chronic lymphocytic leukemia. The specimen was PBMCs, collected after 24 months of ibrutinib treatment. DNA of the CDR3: TGTGCCAGCAGCCCTCCACAGGGAATCGAGACCCAGTACTTC. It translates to CASSPPQGIETQYF.